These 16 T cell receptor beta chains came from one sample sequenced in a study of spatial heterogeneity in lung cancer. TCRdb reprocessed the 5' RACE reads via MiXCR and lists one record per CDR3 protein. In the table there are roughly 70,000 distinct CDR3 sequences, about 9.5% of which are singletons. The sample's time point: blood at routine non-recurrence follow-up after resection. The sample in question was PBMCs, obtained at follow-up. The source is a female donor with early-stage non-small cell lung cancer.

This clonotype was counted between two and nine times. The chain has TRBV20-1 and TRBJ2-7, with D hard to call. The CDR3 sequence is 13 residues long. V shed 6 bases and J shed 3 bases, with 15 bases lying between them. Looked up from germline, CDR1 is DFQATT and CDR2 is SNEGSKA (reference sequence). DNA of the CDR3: TGCAGTGCCCCCCGGGCACCGTACTACGAGCAGTACTTC. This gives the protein CSAPRAPYYEQYF.

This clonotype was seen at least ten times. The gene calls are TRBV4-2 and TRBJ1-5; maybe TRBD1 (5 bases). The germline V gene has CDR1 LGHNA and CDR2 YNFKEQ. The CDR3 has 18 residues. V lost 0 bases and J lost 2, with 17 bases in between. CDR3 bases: TGTGCCAGCAGCCAAGAGGTGGCAGGGCCTTTACGCAATCAGCCCCAGCATTTT. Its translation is CASSQEVAGPLRNQPQHF.

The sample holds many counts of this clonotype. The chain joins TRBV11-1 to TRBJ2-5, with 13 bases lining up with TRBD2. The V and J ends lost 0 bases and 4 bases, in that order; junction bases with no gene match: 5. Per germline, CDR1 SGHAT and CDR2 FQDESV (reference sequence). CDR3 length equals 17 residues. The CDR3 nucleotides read TGTGCCAGCAGCTTAGCCCTCGGACTAGCGGGAGCAGAGACCCAGTACTTC. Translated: CASSLALGLAGAETQYF. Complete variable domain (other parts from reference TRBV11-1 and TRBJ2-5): EAEVAQSPRYKITEKSQAVAFWCDPISGHATLYWYRQILGQGPELLVQFQDESVVDDSQLPKDRFSAERLKGVDSTLKIQPAELGDSAMYLCASSLALGLAGAETQYFGPGTRLLVL.

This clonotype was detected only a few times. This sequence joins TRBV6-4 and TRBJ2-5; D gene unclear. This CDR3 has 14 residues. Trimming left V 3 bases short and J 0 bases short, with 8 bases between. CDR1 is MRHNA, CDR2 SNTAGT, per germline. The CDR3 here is CASSDMGDQETQYF. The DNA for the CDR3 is TGTGCCAGCAGTGATATGGGCGACCAAGAGACCCAGTACTTC.

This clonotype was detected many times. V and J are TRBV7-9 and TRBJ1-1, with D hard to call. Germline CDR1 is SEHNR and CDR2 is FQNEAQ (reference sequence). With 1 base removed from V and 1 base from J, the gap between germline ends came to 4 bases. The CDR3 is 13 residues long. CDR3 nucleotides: TGTGCCAGCAGCTTAGGGGCGAACACTGAAGCTTTCTTT. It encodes CASSLGANTEAFF.

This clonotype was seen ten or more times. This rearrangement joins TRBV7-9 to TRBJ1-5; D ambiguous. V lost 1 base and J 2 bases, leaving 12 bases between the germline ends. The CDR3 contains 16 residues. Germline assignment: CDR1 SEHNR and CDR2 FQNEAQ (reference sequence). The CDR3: CASSLVGILGNQPQHF. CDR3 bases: TGTGCCAGCAGCTTAGTTGGCATTTTGGGCAATCAGCCCCAGCATTTT.

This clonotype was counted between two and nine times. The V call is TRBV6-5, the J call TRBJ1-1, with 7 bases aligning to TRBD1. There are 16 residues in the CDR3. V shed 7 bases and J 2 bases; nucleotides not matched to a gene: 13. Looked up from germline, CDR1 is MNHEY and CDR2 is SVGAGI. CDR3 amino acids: CASNTGTVYGNTEAFF. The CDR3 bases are TGTGCCAGCAATACCGGGACAGTTTATGGTAACACTGAAGCTTTCTTT.

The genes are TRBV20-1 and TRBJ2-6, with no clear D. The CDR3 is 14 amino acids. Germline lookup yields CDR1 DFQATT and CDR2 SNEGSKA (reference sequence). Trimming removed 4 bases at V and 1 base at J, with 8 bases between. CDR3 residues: CSAMSASGANVLTF. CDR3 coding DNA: TGCAGTGCTATGTCTGCATCTGGGGCCAACGTCCTGACTTTC.

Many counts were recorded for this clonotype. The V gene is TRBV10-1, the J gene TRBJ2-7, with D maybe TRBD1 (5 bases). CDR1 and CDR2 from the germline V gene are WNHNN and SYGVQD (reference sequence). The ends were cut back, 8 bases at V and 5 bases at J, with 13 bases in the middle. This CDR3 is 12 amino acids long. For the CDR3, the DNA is TGCGCCAGCGGCAGATGGGGCCACGAGCAGTACTTC. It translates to CASGRWGHEQYF.

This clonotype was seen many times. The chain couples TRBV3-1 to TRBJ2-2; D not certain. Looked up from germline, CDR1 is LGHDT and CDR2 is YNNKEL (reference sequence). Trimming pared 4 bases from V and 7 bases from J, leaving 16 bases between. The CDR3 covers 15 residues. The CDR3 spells CASSPSAEIDGELFF. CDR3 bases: TGTGCCAGCAGCCCCTCCGCAGAGATAGACGGGGAGCTGTTTTTT.

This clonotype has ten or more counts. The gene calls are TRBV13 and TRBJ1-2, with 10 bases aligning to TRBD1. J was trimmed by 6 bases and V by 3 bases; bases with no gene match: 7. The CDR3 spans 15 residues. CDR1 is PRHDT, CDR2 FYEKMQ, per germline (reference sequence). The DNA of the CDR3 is TGTGCCAGCAGCTTTCGGAGACAGGGGGCTCATGGCTACACCTTC. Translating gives CASSFRRQGAHGYTF.

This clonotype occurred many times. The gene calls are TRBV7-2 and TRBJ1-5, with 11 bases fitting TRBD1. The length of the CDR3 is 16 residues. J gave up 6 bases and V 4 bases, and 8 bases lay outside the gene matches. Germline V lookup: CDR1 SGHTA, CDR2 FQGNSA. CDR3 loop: CASSSPDRGRGQPQHF. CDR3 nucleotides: TGTGCCAGCAGCTCGCCGGACAGGGGGCGCGGTCAGCCCCAGCATTTT.

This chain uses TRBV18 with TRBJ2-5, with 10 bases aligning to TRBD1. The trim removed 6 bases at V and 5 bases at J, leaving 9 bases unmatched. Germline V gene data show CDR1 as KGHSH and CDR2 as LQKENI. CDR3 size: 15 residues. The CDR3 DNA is TGTGCCAGCTCCCGCGAGGGACAGGGGCTGGAGACCCAGTACTTC. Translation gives CASSREGQGLETQYF.

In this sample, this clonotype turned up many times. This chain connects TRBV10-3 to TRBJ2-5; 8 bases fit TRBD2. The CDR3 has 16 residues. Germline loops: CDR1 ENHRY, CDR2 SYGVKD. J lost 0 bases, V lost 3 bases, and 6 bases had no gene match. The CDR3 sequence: CAISDGGSGNQETQYF. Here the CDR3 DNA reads TGTGCCATCAGTGATGGTGGTAGCGGGAACCAAGAGACCCAGTACTTC.

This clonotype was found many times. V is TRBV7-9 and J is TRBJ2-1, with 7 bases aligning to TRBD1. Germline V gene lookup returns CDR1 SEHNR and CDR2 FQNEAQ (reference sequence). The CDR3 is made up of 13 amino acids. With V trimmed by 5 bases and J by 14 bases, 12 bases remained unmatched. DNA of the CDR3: TGTGCCAGCAGCCTAACGGGGACAGCCGGGGAGTTCTTC. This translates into CASSLTGTAGEFF.

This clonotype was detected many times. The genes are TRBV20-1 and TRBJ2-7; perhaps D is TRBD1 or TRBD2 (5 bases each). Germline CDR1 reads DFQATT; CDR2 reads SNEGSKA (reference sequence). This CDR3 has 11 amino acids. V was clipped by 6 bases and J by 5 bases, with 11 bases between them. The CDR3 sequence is CSAARGHEQYF. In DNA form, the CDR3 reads TGCAGTGCCGCACGGGGCCACGAGCAGTACTTC.